A single sample gave rise to the 5 T cell receptor beta chains below, sequenced in a study of blood T cell repertoires in COVID-19. The protocol was immunoSEQ multiplex PCR, while the TCRdb copy is restricted to in-frame clones and leaves out a portion. The sample consists of a few hundred thousand clones, around 89% of them appearing once. Source material: peripheral blood. The receptors come from a woman aged 25 to 39 with COVID-19, enrolled during active disease.

This clone showed up just a few times. The chain employs TRBV7-8 and TRBJ1-1, with TRBD1 matching over 7 bases. V lost 10 bases and J lost 1; bases outside the gene matches: 6. Germline V gives CDR1 SGHVS, CDR2 FQNEAQ. CDR3 length: 13 amino acids. DNA for the CDR3: TGTGCCATTTCCGACAGGGCGAACACTGAAGCTTTCTTT. It is translated as CAISDRANTEAFF.

This clone was counted a few times. V gene TRBV25-1 combines with J gene TRBJ2-2; D unresolved. Germline V lookup: CDR1 MGHDK, CDR2 SYGVNS. This CDR3 region has 15 residues. V was trimmed by 3 bases and J by 3 bases, leaving 11 bases between them. CDR3 sequence: CASSEAQSDTGELFF. The CDR3 DNA is TGTGCCAGCAGTGAGGCCCAAAGTGACACCGGGGAGCTGTTTTTT.

V and J are TRBV5-1 and TRBJ2-2; 9 bases match TRBD2. J lost 0 bases, V lost 0 bases, and 6 bases had no gene match. This CDR3 is 18 amino acids long. Germline CDR1 reads SGHRS; CDR2 reads YFSETQ. CDR3 coding DNA: TGCGCCAGCAGCTTGGAGGCTAGCGGGGCCGCGAACACCGGGGAGCTGTTTTTT. Encoded protein: CASSLEASGAANTGELFF.

Remarks on this clone: This same CDR3 is encoded by further DNA sequences in the sample. This chain joins TRBV18 and TRBJ2-7; 7 bases agree with TRBD1. CDR1 is KGHSH, CDR2 LQKENI, per germline. J lost 4 bases, V lost 3 bases, and 6 bases had no gene match. The CDR3 has 14 amino acids. The DNA of the CDR3 is TGTGCCAGCTCACCGAGACAGGGAACATACGAGCAGTACGTC. This sequence encodes CASSPRQGTYEQYV.

The chain couples TRBV2 to TRBJ2-5; 7 bases are a match to TRBD1. This CDR3 is built from 14 residues. V was pared by 6 bases and J by 2 bases, with 6 bases of the junction left unmatched. Germline V gene data show CDR1 as SNHLY and CDR2 as FYNNEI. The CDR3 loop reads CASRTGTDQETQYF. The CDR3 DNA reads TGTGCCAGCAGAACCGGGACAGATCAAGAGACCCAGTACTTC.